Each of the 27 T cell receptor beta chains below was sequenced from the same sample in a study of technical replicates of blood from a few donors. Measured with immunoSEQ multiplex PCR; TCRdb has only the in-frame clones, and not every one. The sample consists of around 68,000 clones, 91% of them appearing once. Source material: T cells isolated from PBMCs. The receptors come from a human donor in good health. Some clones in this sample may be carry-over from other donors' samples.

V gene TRBV13 combines with J gene TRBJ2-7, with TRBD2 matching over 8 bases. The germline V gene encodes CDR1 PRHDT and CDR2 FYEKMQ (reference sequence). CDR3 length: 15 residues. V was clipped by 2 bases and J by 4 bases; unmatched bases: 7. CDR3 region: CASSLQIAGWYEQYF. The CDR3 DNA reads TGTGCCAGCAGCTTACAAATAGCGGGGTGGTACGAGCAGTACTTC.

V and J are TRBV11-2 and TRBJ2-6; D might be TRBD2 (6 bases). The V and J ends lost 7 bases and 0 bases respectively, with 19 bases between them. The V gene's germline CDR1 is SGHAT and CDR2 FQNNGV. The CDR3 is 18 amino acids. For the CDR3, the DNA is TGTGCCAGCACGGAGGGTGAAGTGGGGTTCTCTGGGGCCAACGTCCTGACTTTC. Translating it yields CASTEGEVGFSGANVLTF.

V and J are TRBV27 and TRBJ2-7; 10 bases match TRBD1. Germline lookup yields CDR1 MNHEY and CDR2 SMNVEV (reference sequence). This CDR3 contains 14 residues. The J segment lost 2 bases and the V segment lost 6 bases, leaving 4 bases of the junction unmatched. As DNA, the CDR3 is TGTGCCAGCAGGCTGGACAGGGGGGCCTACGAGCAGTACTTC. This codes for CASRLDRGAYEQYF.

The chain joins TRBV5-1 to TRBJ2-7, with 9 bases identical to TRBD1. The trim removed 4 bases at V and 6 bases at J, leaving 11 bases unmatched. CDR3 length: 15 residues. Germline CDR1 SGHRS, CDR2 YFSETQ. The CDR3 nucleotides read TGCGCCAGCAGCGTATCCGGGACAGGGCGCGCCGAGCAGTACTTC. Amino acids: CASSVSGTGRAEQYF.

The chain has TRBV19 and TRBJ2-7, with 9 bases that match TRBD2. The CDR3 length is 15 residues. V lost 3 bases, J lost 6 bases, and 9 bases stayed unmatched. From germline, CDR1 is LNHDA and CDR2 SQIVND (reference sequence). In DNA, the CDR3 is TGTGCCAGTAGTATCGTAGCGGGAGATGATCTCGAGCAGTACTTC. It yields the protein CASSIVAGDDLEQYF.

The chain employs TRBV15 and TRBJ1-2; 10 bases fit TRBD1. The CDR3 runs 14 residues. Germline V lookup: CDR1 LNHNV, CDR2 YYDKDF (reference sequence). The ends lost 0 bases at V and 7 bases at J; junction bases unmatched: 2. CDR3 sequence: CATSRDWDRGGYTF. The CDR3 DNA reads TGTGCCACCAGCAGAGATTGGGACAGGGGTGGCTACACCTTC. Combining the CDR3 with reference TRBV15 and TRBJ1-2 gives the whole variable domain DAMVIQNPRYQVTQFGKPVTLSCSQTLNHNVMYWYQQKSSQAPKLLFHYYDKDFNNEADTPDNFQSRRPNTSFCFLDIRSPGLGDTAMYLCATSRDWDRGGYTFGSGTRLTVV.

V is TRBV27 and J is TRBJ1-2; 7 bases agree with TRBD1. V shed 4 bases, J shed 3 bases, and the junction held 5 bases outside the gene matches. The germline V gene has CDR1 MNHEY and CDR2 SMNVEV (reference sequence). This CDR3 region has 14 residues. The CDR3 sequence is CASSSLTGHYGYTF. The CDR3 DNA reads as TGTGCCAGCAGTTCTCTGACAGGGCACTATGGCTACACCTTC.

The V call is TRBV2, the J call TRBJ2-7; 14 bases are shared with TRBD2. The germline V gene encodes CDR1 SNHLY and CDR2 FYNNEI. The J segment lost 5 bases and the V segment lost 4 bases, leaving 25 bases of the junction unmatched. The CDR3 covers 22 residues. As DNA, the CDR3 is TGTGCCAGCAGTGGATCGACAGGGGGGACTTTCGGGACTAGCGGGAGTCCACACGAGCAGTACTTC. Its translation is CASSGSTGGTFGTSGSPHEQYF. Full variable domain (rest looked up from reference TRBV2 and TRBJ2-7): EPEVTQTPSHQVTQMGQEVILRCVPISNHLYFYWYRQILGQKVEFLVSFYNNEISEKSEIFDDQFSVERPDGSNFTLKIRSTKLEDSAMYFCASSGSTGGTFGTSGSPHEQYFGPGTRLTVT.

The chain recombines TRBV27 with TRBJ2-1; possibly TRBD1 for D (6 bases). This CDR3 is 15 amino acids long. Germline CDR1 MNHEY, CDR2 SMNVEV (reference sequence). V lost 2 bases and J lost 3, with 11 bases in between. The CDR3 DNA sequence: TGTGCCAGCAGTTTAGGGGACACCAACTACAATGAGCAGTTCTTC. The encoded protein is CASSLGDTNYNEQFF.

The genes are TRBV11-1 and TRBJ1-1; D perhaps matches TRBD1 (6 bases). The CDR3 contains 14 residues. From germline, CDR1 is SGHAT and CDR2 FQDESV (reference sequence). Trimming pared 1 base from V and 1 base from J, leaving 7 bases between. This CDR3 is CASSLVQGNTEAFF. DNA for the CDR3: TGTGCCAGCAGCTTAGTACAGGGGAACACTGAAGCTTTCTTT. The variable domain in full, with the rest retrieved from reference TRBV11-1 and TRBJ1-1, is EAEVAQSPRYKITEKSQAVAFWCDPISGHATLYWYRQILGQGPELLVQFQDESVVDDSQLPKDRFSAERLKGVDSTLKIQPAELGDSAMYLCASSLVQGNTEAFFGQGTRLTVV.

For the CDR3, the DNA is TGTGCCGGGGGGGCAGGTTCGGACTACGAGCAGTACTTC. Amino acid sequence: CAGGAGSDYEQYF. The chain uses TRBV19 and TRBJ2-7, with D possibly being TRBD2 (7 bases). With 11 bases removed from V and 3 bases from J, the gap between germline ends came to 17 bases. CDR3 length: 13 residues. Germline assignment: CDR1 LNHDA and CDR2 SQIVND (reference sequence).

The chain carries TRBV19 and TRBJ1-4, with TRBD1 identical over 11 bases. Germline V gives CDR1 LNHDA, CDR2 SQIVND (reference sequence). V lost 6 bases to trimming and J lost 0 bases; unmatched junction nucleotides: 6. CDR3 size: 17 residues. CDR3 protein: CASRDRGLHATNEKLFF. CDR3 sequence (DNA): TGTGCCAGTAGGGACAGGGGGCTTCATGCAACTAATGAAAAACTGTTTTTT. Using reference TRBV19 and TRBJ1-4 for the parts outside the CDR3, the full variable domain is DGGITQSPKYLFRKEGQNVTLSCEQNLNHDAMYWYRQDPGQGLRLIYYSQIVNDFQKGDIAEGYSVSREKKESFPLTVTSAQKNPTAFYLCASRDRGLHATNEKLFFGSGTQLSVL.

The CDR3 loop is CASGGSGLVLFF. The CDR3, as DNA: TGTGCCAGTGGCGGTTCAGGGCTGGTCCTGTTTTTT. The V call is TRBV19, the J call TRBJ2-2, with D possibly matching TRBD1 (5 bases). Per the germline V gene, CDR1 is LNHDA and CDR2 is SQIVND (reference sequence). This CDR3 is 12 amino acids long. V lost 8 bases and J lost 14, with 18 bases in between.

This chain uses TRBV13 with TRBJ2-1; possible D gene TRBD1, 5 bases. The CDR3 covers 17 residues. Per germline, CDR1 PRHDT and CDR2 FYEKMQ (reference sequence). V lost 7 bases and J lost 0, with 19 bases in between. The CDR3: CASTLEGVRSSYNEQFF. The CDR3 DNA reads TGTGCCAGCACCCTAGAAGGGGTTCGGAGCTCCTACAATGAGCAGTTCTTC.

The rearrangement links TRBV10-3 to TRBJ2-3; a weak D match, TRBD2 (5 bases). V was trimmed by 11 bases and J by 8 bases, leaving 26 bases between them. The CDR3 contains 15 residues. Germline assignment: CDR1 ENHRY and CDR2 SYGVKD. CDR3 protein: CAVLGEGLLLPTQYF. CDR3 DNA sequence: TGTGCCGTGCTTGGTGAGGGCCTTTTGCTTCCTACGCAGTATTTT.

This chain connects TRBV28 to TRBJ1-2; 7 nucleotides align to TRBD1. Germline assignment: CDR1 MDHEN and CDR2 SYDVKM. The length of the CDR3 is 14 residues. With 4 bases clipped from V and 4 bases from J, the junction kept 6 bases outside the gene matches. The CDR3 nucleotides read TGTGCCAGCAGTTCCCCGGGACAGTCCTATGGCTACACCTTC. Its translation: CASSSPGQSYGYTF.

The CDR3 coding sequence is TGTGCCAGCAGCTTGTTTATGGGGGGACGAGGCACAGATACGCAGTATTTT. This sequence encodes CASSLFMGGRGTDTQYF. This chain joins TRBV5-4 and TRBJ2-3; a possible D gene is TRBD2 (6 bases). Trimming pared 1 base from V and 1 base from J, leaving 16 bases between. Looked up from germline, CDR1 is SGHNT and CDR2 is YYREEE (reference sequence). The CDR3 has 17 amino acids.

This chain uses TRBV5-8 with TRBJ1-1, with TRBD1 matching over 8 bases. CDR1 is SGHTS, CDR2 YDEGEE, per germline. The V and J ends lost 4 bases and 7 bases, in that order; junction bases with no gene match: 21. The CDR3 is made up of 18 amino acids. CDR3 in DNA: TGTGCCAGCAGCCGAGACAGGGGCAAATTTATAATCAGTAGTGAAGCTTTCTTT. Its protein product is CASSRDRGKFIISSEAFF.

The chain has TRBV7-9 and TRBJ2-2; 9 bases are a match to TRBD2. V was clipped by 3 bases and J by 1 base; unmatched bases: 9. Germline lookup yields CDR1 SEHNR and CDR2 FQNEAQ (reference sequence). This CDR3 has 18 residues. The CDR3 region is CASSFAGGPMGNTGELFF. CDR3 nucleotides: TGTGCCAGCAGCTTCGCGGGGGGGCCAATGGGGAACACCGGGGAGCTGTTTTTT.

The chain carries TRBV7-6 and TRBJ2-1; the D is unclear. This CDR3 has 13 amino acids. CDR1 is SGHVS and CDR2 is FNYEAQ in the germline V gene. V was trimmed by 5 bases and J by 10 bases, leaving 15 bases between them. The CDR3 bases are TGTGCCAGCAGCCCGCTAGGTACGCGGGAGCAGTTCTTC. Protein sequence: CASSPLGTREQFF. Full variable domain (remainder filled in from reference TRBV7-6 and TRBJ2-1): GAGVSQSPRYKVTKRGQDVALRCDPISGHVSLYWYRQALGQGPEFLTYFNYEAQQDKSGLPNDRFSAERPEGSISTLTIQRTEQRDSAMYRCASSPLGTREQFFGPGTRLTVL.

This clone was seen only once. This sequence joins TRBV5-1 and TRBJ2-5, with D hard to call. CDR3 size: 12 residues. The germline V gene has CDR1 SGHRS and CDR2 YFSETQ. V shed 4 bases and J shed 5 bases, with 9 bases lying between them. The chain's CDR3 is CASSRDGETQYF. The CDR3 DNA follows: TGCGCCAGCAGCAGAGACGGGGAGACCCAGTACTTC.

The J gene is TRBJ1-1, the V gene TRBV6-5; D remains ambiguous. V shed 6 bases and J shed 2 bases, with 4 bases lying between them. This CDR3 has 11 residues. Looked up from germline, CDR1 is MNHEY and CDR2 is SVGAGI. The CDR3 DNA follows: TGTGCCAGCAGCATTAACACTGAAGCTTTCTTT. Protein product: CASSINTEAFF.

This clone occurred a few times. The rearrangement uses TRBV7-9 and TRBJ1-1; D not resolved. The germline V and J ends were trimmed by 3 bases and 0 bases, with 11 bases remaining between them. CDR1 and CDR2 (germline): SEHNR, FQNEAQ (reference sequence). CDR3 size: 15 residues. The CDR3 DNA reads TGTGCCAGCAGCTTGAACGGAGTCATGAACACTGAAGCTTTCTTT. Its protein is CASSLNGVMNTEAFF.

The DNA of the CDR3 is TGCGCCAGCAGCCGCGTTGGGGGCATGGCTTTCTTT. Translation: CASSRVGGMAFF. V usage is TRBV4-1 and J usage is TRBJ1-1, with D maybe TRBD1 (6 bases). Trimming cost V 4 bases and J 11 bases, with 14 bases left between them. The CDR3 consists of 12 residues. Germline V gene sequence: CDR1 MGHRA, CDR2 YSYEKL.

V is TRBV7-9 and J is TRBJ2-2; D might be TRBD1 (5 bases). The germline V gene encodes CDR1 SEHNR and CDR2 FQNEAQ (reference sequence). The length of the CDR3 is 16 residues. Between the trimmed V and J ends, which lost 5 bases and 0 bases, there was a span of 13 bases. In DNA, the CDR3 is TGTGCCAGCAGCCCGAGAGACAGAGCGAACACCGGGGAGCTGTTTTTT. It translates to CASSPRDRANTGELFF.

The gene calls are TRBV14 and TRBJ2-3, with a weak D call TRBD2 (5 bases). The CDR3 loop spans 14 amino acids. The germline V gene has CDR1 SGHDN and CDR2 FVKESK. Trimming shortened V by 3 bases and J by 2 bases, and 9 bases separated the two germline ends. The CDR3 loop is CASSQMDFTDTQYF. The CDR3 DNA reads TGTGCCAGCAGCCAGATGGACTTCACAGATACGCAGTATTTT.

The chain has TRBV19 and TRBJ2-1, with D perhaps matching TRBD1 (5 bases). This CDR3 has 11 amino acids. The ends were cut back, 6 bases at V and 10 bases at J, with 10 bases in the middle. Germline CDR1 is LNHDA and CDR2 is SQIVND (reference sequence). The CDR3, as DNA: TGTGCCAGTAGCCAGGGCTGGGAGCAGTTCTTC. This codes for CASSQGWEQFF.